This is a list of T cell receptor beta chains from one sample in a study of Ad26.COV2.S vaccination and SARS-CoV-2 variants. Sequencing used immunoSEQ multiplex PCR; TCRdb keeps in-frame clones, though not all of them. Counted here are around 400,000 clones, 80% to 95% occurring once; the ten biggest clones make up about 12%. Sequencing used peripheral blood, obtained in a trial of Ad26.COV2.S vaccine versus placebo. These receptors were obtained from a person between 18 and 59 years old who received the Ad26.COV2.S COVID-19 vaccine or a placebo. Both conserved end residues are part of each CDR3. A D gene is named only where the DNA matches it firmly. The size of a clone is reported for some rows only, either as once, few or many, or as a class for expanded clones.

j_gene | abundance | v_gene | d_gene | CDR3aa | CDR3nt
TRBJ2-2 | . | TRBV4-3 | . | CASSQVIGSGTGELFF | TGCGCCAGCAGCCAAGTCATCGGGAGTGGCACCGGGGAGCTGTTTTTT
TRBJ2-2 | once | TRBV19 | . | CASCGGANTGELFF | TGTGCCAGTTGTGGGGGCGCGAACACCGGGGAGCTGTTTTTT
TRBJ2-2 | . | TRBV30 | TRBD2 | CAFGTSTDGELFF | TGTGCCTTCGGGACTAGCACAGACGGGGAGCTGTTTTTT
TRBJ2-2 | . | TRBV7-9 | . | CASSPGEGSNTGELFF | TGTGCCAGCAGCCCAGGGGAGGGTTCGAACACCGGGGAGCTGTTTTTT
TRBJ1-1 | . | TRBV7-3 | . | CASSPRRNTEAFF | TGTGCCAGCAGCCCCCGACGGAACACTGAAGCTTTCTTT
TRBJ2-2 | . | TRBV27 | . | CASSFHLNTGELFF | TGTGCCAGCAGTTTTCACCTGAACACCGGGGAGCTGTTTTTT
TRBJ2-7 | few | TRBV28 | . | CASSSVSYEQYF | TGTGCCAGCAGTTCTGTCTCCTACGAGCAGTACTTC
TRBJ2-1 | . | TRBV9 | TRBD2 | CASSLSGTSYNEQFF | TGTGCCAGCAGCCTTAGCGGGACAAGCTACAATGAGCAGTTCTTC
TRBJ1-1 | . | TRBV29-1 | . | CSVEGGPTEAFF | TGCAGCGTTGAAGGTGGGCCCACTGAAGCTTTCTTT
TRBJ2-7 | . | TRBV19 | TRBD2 | CASSIGTSGYYEQYF | TGTGCCAGTAGTATCGGTACTAGCGGATACTACGAGCAGTACTTC
TRBJ2-6 | once | TRBV6-2/TRBV6-3 | . | CASSPGPGVLTF | TGTGCCAGCAGCCCGGGACCGGGGGTCCTGACTTTC
TRBJ1-3 | . | TRBV2 | . | CASSWTTPDGNTIYF | TGTGCCAGCAGTTGGACAACCCCGGACGGAAACACCATATATTTT
TRBJ2-7 | . | TRBV28 | . | CASSLLSGTYEQYF | TGTGCCAGCAGTTTATTGTCGGGGACCTACGAGCAGTACTTC
TRBJ2-5 | . | TRBV30 | . | CAWSVITVQETQYF | TGTGCCTGGAGTGTAATTACAGTCCAAGAGACCCAGTACTTC
TRBJ2-3 | . | TRBV30 | . | CAWSPAASTQYF | TGTGCCTGGAGCCCAGCGGCAAGTACGCAGTATTTT
TRBJ1-1 | . | TRBV5-1 | . | CASSLSGTRNTEAFF | TGCGCCAGCAGCTTGTCAGGGACCAGAAACACTGAAGCTTTCTTT
TRBJ2-4 | once | TRBV7-2 | . | CASSPSGFLAKNIQYF | TGTGCCAGCAGCCCCTCGGGTTTCCTAGCCAAAAACATTCAGTACTTC
TRBJ2-6 | once | TRBV28 | TRBD1 | CASSDRDRGLSGANVLTF | TGTGCCAGCAGTGATCGGGACAGGGGGCTCTCTGGGGCCAACGTCCTGACTTTC
TRBJ2-1 | . | TRBV7-3 | TRBD2 | CASSLFPAGGNEQFF | TGTGCCAGCAGCTTATTTCCAGCGGGAGGGAATGAGCAGTTCTTC
TRBJ1-3 | . | TRBV4-3 | . | CASSQGVSGGGNTIYF | TGCGCCAGCAGCCAAGGCGTATCGGGGGGAGGAAACACCATATATTTT
TRBJ2-7 | . | TRBV27 | . | CASSPGPGAYEQYF | TGTGCCAGCAGCCCAGGACCAGGGGCCTACGAGCAGTACTTC
TRBJ1-4 | . | TRBV28 | TRBD1 | CASSFLTGGFPNEKLFF | TGTGCCAGCAGTTTCTTGACAGGGGGCTTTCCTAATGAAAAACTGTTTTTT
TRBJ2-1 | . | TRBV4-3 | TRBD1 | CASGTAMNEQFF | TGCGCCAGCGGGACAGCTATGAATGAGCAGTTCTTC
TRBJ2-1 | . | TRBV12-5 | . | CASGLVLRGAISSYNEQFF | TGTGCTAGTGGTTTGGTACTAAGGGGGGCGATTTCCTCCTACAATGAGCAGTTCTTC
TRBJ2-7 | . | TRBV28 | TRBD2 | CASSYGTSGSYEQYF | TGTGCCAGCAGTTACGGGACTAGCGGATCCTACGAGCAGTACTTC
TRBJ2-5 | . | TRBV4-1 | TRBD2 | CASSQDPGLAGVETQYF | TGCGCCAGCAGCCAAGATCCGGGTCTAGCGGGAGTAGAGACCCAGTACTTC